The rows below give T cell receptor beta chains drawn from one sample of a study of shared clonotypes between healthy human individuals. TCRdb keeps only in-frame clones here, not all; method: immunoSEQ multiplex PCR. Of around 720,000 clones listed, about three quarters are singletons. Sample: memory CD4+ T cells sorted from blood. The receptor source for this set is a woman younger than 45 in good health. Each CDR3 is given with its conserved first and last residue. The D gene is left open where the match is weak. Only some rows state a clone size, as once, few, many or a class for expanded clones.

v_call: TRBV2; clone_size: few; d_call: NA; j_call: TRBJ2-6; cdr3_aa: CASSPYTSGANVLTF; cdr3_nt: TGTGCCAGCAGCCCGTACACCTCTGGGGCCAACGTCCTGACTTTC
v_call: TRBV21-1; clone_size: few; d_call: NA; j_call: TRBJ1-1; cdr3_aa: CASSKKDRAHRNTEAFF; cdr3_nt: TGTGCCAGCAGCAAAAAGGATCGGGCGCACCGGAACACTGAAGCTTTCTTT
v_call: TRBV19; clone_size: NA; d_call: TRBD1; j_call: TRBJ1-2; cdr3_aa: CASSIPDRVHYGYTF; cdr3_nt: TGTGCCAGTAGTATCCCGGACAGGGTCCACTATGGCTACACCTTC
v_call: TRBV19; clone_size: few; d_call: NA; j_call: TRBJ2-2; cdr3_aa: CASTRNTGELFF; cdr3_nt: TGTGCCAGTACCAGGAACACCGGGGAGCTGTTTTTT
v_call: TRBV28; clone_size: NA; d_call: NA; j_call: TRBJ1-3; cdr3_aa: CASSFGHTIYF; cdr3_nt: TGTGCCAGCAGTTTCGGACACACCATATATTTT
v_call: TRBV7-9; clone_size: NA; d_call: NA; j_call: TRBJ2-7; cdr3_aa: CASSLQVSYEQYF; cdr3_nt: TGTGCCAGCAGCTTGCAGGTTTCCTACGAGCAGTACTTC
v_call: TRBV5-1; clone_size: NA; d_call: TRBD1; j_call: TRBJ2-5; cdr3_aa: CASSIATGGNNQETQYF; cdr3_nt: TGCGCCAGCAGCATTGCCACAGGGGGTAACAACCAAGAGACCCAGTACTTC
v_call: TRBV7-8; clone_size: NA; d_call: NA; j_call: TRBJ2-3; cdr3_aa: CASSARLDIDTQYF; cdr3_nt: TGTGCCAGCAGCGCTCGACTAGATATCGATACGCAGTATTTT
v_call: TRBV28; clone_size: NA; d_call: NA; j_call: TRBJ1-3; cdr3_aa: CASSFSITGSGNTIYF; cdr3_nt: TGTGCCAGCAGTTTTTCCATTACAGGGTCAGGAAACACCATATATTTT
v_call: TRBV29-1; clone_size: many; d_call: NA; j_call: TRBJ1-3; cdr3_aa: CSVAEGSSGNTIYF; cdr3_nt: TGCAGCGTTGCCGAGGGCAGCTCTGGAAACACCATATATTTT
v_call: TRBV19; clone_size: once; d_call: TRBD1; j_call: TRBJ2-4; cdr3_aa: CASSPQGVPGGWERAKNIQYF; cdr3_nt: TGTGCCAGTAGTCCCCAGGGGGTCCCAGGGGGCTGGGAGCGGGCCAAAAACATTCAGTACTTC
v_call: TRBV11-2; clone_size: NA; d_call: NA; j_call: TRBJ2-2; cdr3_aa: CASSSVQDVGELFF; cdr3_nt: TGTGCCAGCAGCTCCGTCCAAGACGTCGGGGAGCTGTTTTTT
v_call: TRBV7-8; clone_size: NA; d_call: TRBD2; j_call: TRBJ2-6; cdr3_aa: CASSKSAASGNAGANVLTF; cdr3_nt: TGTGCCAGCAGCAAAAGTGCAGCTAGCGGGAACGCTGGGGCCAACGTCCTGACTTTC
v_call: TRBV27; clone_size: many; d_call: NA; j_call: TRBJ1-2; cdr3_aa: CASRVSLNYGYTF; cdr3_nt: TGCGCTTCGAGAGTCTCCCTAAACTATGGCTACACCTTC
v_call: TRBV6-1; clone_size: few; d_call: NA; j_call: TRBJ2-3; cdr3_aa: CASSEEGTDTQYF; cdr3_nt: TGTGCCAGCAGTGAAGAGGGCACAGATACGCAGTATTTT
v_call: TRBV28; clone_size: few; d_call: NA; j_call: TRBJ1-4; cdr3_aa: CASRGPGAKEKLFF; cdr3_nt: TGTGCCAGCAGAGGGCCCGGGGCCAAGGAAAAACTGTTTTTT